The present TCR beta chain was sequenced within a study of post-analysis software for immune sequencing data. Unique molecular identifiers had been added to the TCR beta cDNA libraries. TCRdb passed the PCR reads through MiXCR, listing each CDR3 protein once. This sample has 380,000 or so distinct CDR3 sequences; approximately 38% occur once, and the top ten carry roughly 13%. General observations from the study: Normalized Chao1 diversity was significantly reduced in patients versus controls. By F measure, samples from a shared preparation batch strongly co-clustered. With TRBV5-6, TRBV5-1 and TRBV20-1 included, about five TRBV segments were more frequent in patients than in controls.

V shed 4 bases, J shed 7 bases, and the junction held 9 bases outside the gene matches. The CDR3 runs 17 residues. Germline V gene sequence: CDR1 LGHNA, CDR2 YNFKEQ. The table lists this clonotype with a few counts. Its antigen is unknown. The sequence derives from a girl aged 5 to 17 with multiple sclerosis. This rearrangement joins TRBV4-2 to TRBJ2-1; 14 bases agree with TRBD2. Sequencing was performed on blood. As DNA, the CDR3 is TGTGCCAGCAGCCCGCGGACTAGCGGGGGGATGAGGAATGAGCAGTTCTTC. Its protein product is CASSPRTSGGMRNEQFF.